Each of the 29 T cell receptor beta chains below was sequenced from the same sample in a study of T cell responses to AZD1222 COVID-19 vaccine. TCRdb keeps only in-frame clones here, not all; method: immunoSEQ multiplex PCR. Among about 54,000 clones listed, 86% were seen once. The specimen comprised peripheral blood, sampled 28 days after the second AZD1222 dose. The receptor set was obtained from an adult who received the AZD1222 COVID-19 vaccine.

The V gene is TRBV7-2, the J gene TRBJ2-6; 12 positions match TRBD2. CDR1 SGHTA and CDR2 FQGNSA come from the germline V gene. The V and J ends lost 0 bases and 0 bases, in that order; junction bases with no gene match: 6. The CDR3 is made up of 20 amino acids. CDR3 sequence: CASSLASSGGGLSGANVLTF. CDR3 coding DNA: TGTGCCAGCAGCTTAGCCTCTAGCGGGGGGGGCCTCTCTGGGGCCAACGTCCTGACTTTC.

This clone has just one count. The chain links TRBV6-6 to TRBJ1-5, with 7 bases aligning to TRBD1. The CDR3 contains 15 residues. The germline gives CDR1 MNHNY, CDR2 SVGAGI (reference sequence). V trimming: 6 bases; J trimming: 2 bases; junction bases outside the gene matches: 7. CDR3 bases: TGTGCCAGCAGCAGTACCACAGGGGGCAATCAGCCCCAGCATTTT. Its protein is CASSSTTGGNQPQHF.

The chain uses TRBV18 and TRBJ1-3; D is unresolved. This CDR3 contains 15 residues. V was clipped by 4 bases and J by 4 bases, with 14 bases between them. The germline gives CDR1 KGHSH, CDR2 LQKENI. The CDR3: CASSLLGLGGNTIYF. The CDR3 DNA sequence: TGTGCCAGCTCACTCCTTGGTCTGGGAGGAAACACCATATATTTT.

CDR3 amino acids: CASSLAPVGSGQPQHF. CDR3 nucleotides: TGTGCCAGCAGCTTAGCACCGGTTGGGAGTGGTCAGCCCCAGCATTTT. The genes are TRBV7-2 and TRBJ1-5; no reliable D call. This CDR3 spans 16 amino acids. Looked up from germline, CDR1 is SGHTA and CDR2 is FQGNSA. Trimming took 0 bases from V and 6 from J, leaving 15 bases between them.

The rearrangement uses TRBV10-3 and TRBJ1-1, with 8 nucleotides matching TRBD1. Germline values: CDR1 ENHRY, CDR2 SYGVKD. The junction had 9 bases not matched to a gene; V was cut back by 6 bases and J by 6 bases. The CDR3 is 14 residues long. The CDR3 DNA is TGTGCCATCAGGCAGACAGGGGAGTTTCCTGAAGCTTTCTTT. Translated: CAIRQTGEFPEAFF.

This chain joins TRBV27 and TRBJ2-7; D is unresolved. Germline values: CDR1 MNHEY, CDR2 SMNVEV (reference sequence). The CDR3 covers 17 residues. The germline V and J ends were trimmed by 4 bases and 3 bases, with 22 bases remaining between them. CDR3 protein: CASSYPICAVWVYEQYF. CDR3 in DNA: TGTGCCAGCAGTTACCCCATCTGTGCCGTTTGGGTCTACGAGCAGTACTTC.

The chain is built from TRBV14 and TRBJ2-3; D gene ambiguous. This CDR3 comprises 12 residues. V was shortened by 4 bases and J by 11 bases, with 13 bases between the two germline ends. CDR1 and CDR2 from the germline V gene are SGHDN and FVKESK. The CDR3 region is CASSRRDVKQYF. CDR3 coding DNA: TGTGCCAGCAGCCGACGCGACGTCAAGCAGTATTTT.

V usage is TRBV11-2 and J usage is TRBJ1-1; D remains ambiguous. Trimming left V 4 bases short and J 6 bases short, with 15 bases between. The CDR3 has 14 residues. Germline V gene lookup returns CDR1 SGHAT and CDR2 FQNNGV. CDR3 nucleotides: TGTGCCAGCAGCTCCTCGACACGACGGGCTGAAGCTTTCTTT. This encodes CASSSSTRRAEAFF.

The count of this clone is one. The V and J genes are TRBV28 and TRBJ1-1, with D uncertain. This CDR3 is built from 14 residues. Looked up from germline, CDR1 is MDHEN and CDR2 is SYDVKM. V was shortened by 2 bases and J by 6 bases, with 13 bases between the two germline ends. The CDR3, as DNA: TGTGCCAGCAGTTTAGTGGGAAGGTTGTCTGAAGCTTTCTTT. Protein product: CASSLVGRLSEAFF.

The chain employs TRBV18 and TRBJ1-4; D is unresolved. The CDR3 is 16 residues long. CDR1 KGHSH and CDR2 LQKENI come from the germline V gene. V lost 1 base and J 0 bases, leaving 9 bases between the germline ends. The CDR3 reads CASSPLQLTTNEKLFF. The DNA for the CDR3 is TGTGCCAGCTCACCACTACAGCTCACAACTAATGAAAAACTGTTTTTT.

Of note for this clone: This sample also contains other DNA sequences that code for the same CDR3. V usage is TRBV27 and J usage is TRBJ1-2, with 9 positions matching TRBD1. The CDR3 is 14 residues long. Germline CDR1 is MNHEY and CDR2 is SMNVEV (reference sequence). Unmatched junction bases numbered 3, after V lost 3 bases and J lost 4 bases. The CDR3 here is CASSLGQGGYGYTF. In DNA form, the CDR3 reads TGTGCCAGCAGTTTGGGACAGGGTGGCTATGGCTACACCTTC.

The chain couples TRBV28 to TRBJ2-7, with 7 bases aligning to TRBD1. The CDR3 runs to 11 residues. The V segment lost 6 bases and the J segment 10 bases; nucleotides outside the gene matches: 6. CDR1 is MDHEN, CDR2 SYDVKM, per germline. The CDR3 region has the DNA TGTGCCAGCAGCTCCAGGGGGTCACAGTACTTC. This gives the protein CASSSRGSQYF. The whole variable domain, remainder taken from reference TRBV28 and TRBJ2-7, is DVKVTQSSRYLVKRTGEKVFLECVQDMDHENMFWYRQDPGLGLRLIYFSYDVKMKEKGDIPEGYSVSREKKERFSLILESASTNQTSMYLCASSSRGSQYFGPGTRLTVT.

J is TRBJ1-2 and V is TRBV6-5, with no clear D. The V end lost 0 bases, the J end lost 1 base, and 6 bases lay between the germline ends. The CDR3 totals 14 residues. Germline values: CDR1 MNHEY, CDR2 SVGAGI. The chain's CDR3 is CASSYSRINYGYTF. DNA of the CDR3: TGTGCCAGCAGTTACTCCCGTATTAACTATGGCTACACCTTC.

The V call is TRBV18, the J call TRBJ1-4; no reliable D call. The germline V gene has CDR1 KGHSH and CDR2 LQKENI. This CDR3 region has 14 residues. V lost 6 bases to trimming and J lost 4 bases, with 12 bases between them. CDR3 coding DNA: TGTGCCAGCTCCCTCGGCAGCGTTAATGAAAAACTGTTTTTT. This codes for CASSLGSVNEKLFF.

The chain couples TRBV19 to TRBJ2-4; D unclear. Germline loops: CDR1 LNHDA, CDR2 SQIVND (reference sequence). This CDR3 has 13 amino acids. With 1 base removed from V and 3 bases from J, the gap between germline ends came to 4 bases. CDR3 bases: TGTGCCAGTAGTATAGCCAGCAAAAACATTCAGTACTTC. This codes for CASSIASKNIQYF.

The chain carries TRBV12-3 or TRBV12-4 and TRBJ1-6; D remains ambiguous. V shed 7 bases and J shed 10 bases, with 11 bases lying between them. The length of the CDR3 is 12 residues. The CDR3 spells CASNLGKSPLHF. The DNA for the CDR3 is TGTGCCAGCAACTTGGGGAAATCACCCCTCCACTTT.

This chain joins TRBV7-2 and TRBJ1-6, with D uncertain. Germline-derived CDR1 and CDR2 are SGHTA and FQGNSA. V was pared by 5 bases and J by 7 bases, with 9 bases between. There are 13 residues in the CDR3. CDR3 sequence (DNA): TGTGCCAGCAGCCCAACAACCAATTCACCCCTCCACTTT. Its translation is CASSPTTNSPLHF.

The J gene is TRBJ1-1, the V gene TRBV19; D call uncertain. CDR1 and CDR2 from the germline V gene are LNHDA and SQIVND (reference sequence). The CDR3 has 13 residues. V was trimmed by 7 bases and J by 1 base, leaving 10 bases between them. The CDR3: CASNGYPNTEAFF. In DNA form, the CDR3 reads TGTGCCAGTAATGGGTACCCGAACACTGAAGCTTTCTTT.

This clone showed up just a few times. The CDR3 DNA sequence: TGCGCCAGCAGCGCCAGGGGGCAATGGGCTTTCTTT. Protein sequence: CASSARGQWAFF. The V gene is TRBV5-1, the J gene TRBJ1-1; 8 nucleotides align to TRBD1. The germline V gene encodes CDR1 SGHRS and CDR2 YFSETQ. With 4 bases clipped from V and 11 bases from J, the junction kept 7 bases outside the gene matches. The CDR3 covers 12 residues.

V usage is TRBV30 and J usage is TRBJ2-1; 8 positions agree with TRBD2. The CDR3 consists of 14 residues. Germline trimming cut 3 bases from V and 7 bases from J; bases unmatched to any gene: 8. The germline gives CDR1 GTSNPN, CDR2 SVGIG (reference sequence). The CDR3 DNA sequence: TGTGCCTGGAGCTGGGGCGGGGGGCCGAATGAGCAGTTCTTC. Its translation is CAWSWGGGPNEQFF.

The gene calls are TRBV14 and TRBJ2-5; no definite D call. Germline V gene sequence: CDR1 SGHDN, CDR2 FVKESK. V was trimmed by 3 bases and J by 5 bases, leaving 7 bases between them. CDR3 size: 12 residues. This CDR3 is CASSHVGETQYF. In DNA, the CDR3 is TGTGCCAGCAGCCATGTGGGGGAGACCCAGTACTTC.

The chain combines TRBV5-1 with TRBJ2-7; tentatively, D is TRBD1 or TRBD2 (5 bases each). CDR3 length: 15 residues. V was trimmed by 7 bases and J by 3 bases, leaving 20 bases between them. Germline values: CDR1 SGHRS, CDR2 YFSETQ. The CDR3 DNA sequence: TGCGCCAGCGTCACCCAACCGGGACCTTACTACGAGCAGTACTTC. Encoded protein: CASVTQPGPYYEQYF.

The chain has TRBV10-3 and TRBJ1-2; a possible D gene is TRBD1 (6 bases). The CDR3 totals 14 residues. Trimming took 4 bases from V and 6 from J, leaving 15 bases between them. Germline CDR1 and CDR2: ENHRY and SYGVKD. The CDR3 coding sequence is TGTGCCATCAGTGTCGCAGGGGCTGGTGATGGCTACACCTTC. Translating it yields CAISVAGAGDGYTF.

The chain uses TRBV5-1 and TRBJ2-5; 8 bases are shared with TRBD2. The CDR3 covers 15 residues. V was pared by 0 bases and J by 2 bases, with 3 bases of the junction left unmatched. Germline V gives CDR1 SGHRS, CDR2 YFSETQ. The CDR3 DNA sequence: TGCGCCAGCAGCTTGGAACTAGCGGCACAAGAGACCCAGTACTTC. It translates to CASSLELAAQETQYF.

This chain connects TRBV15 to TRBJ2-7, with 10 bases fitting TRBD1. Germline-derived CDR1 and CDR2 are LNHNV and YYDKDF (reference sequence). The V segment lost 3 bases and the J segment 2 bases; nucleotides outside the gene matches: 1. The CDR3 consists of 14 residues. CDR3 protein: CATSSGQGAYEQYF. The CDR3 nucleotides read TGTGCCACCAGCAGTGGACAGGGGGCCTACGAGCAGTACTTC.

The chain recombines TRBV5-8 with TRBJ2-5; 13 bases are a match to TRBD2. This CDR3 is built from 16 residues. CDR1 and CDR2 from the germline V gene are SGHTS and YDEGEE. V shed 4 bases, J shed 2 bases, and the junction held 5 bases outside the gene matches. Here the CDR3 reads CASSLGLAGWQETQYF. CDR3 DNA: TGTGCCAGCAGCCTGGGACTAGCGGGGTGGCAAGAGACCCAGTACTTC.

The chain couples TRBV5-6 to TRBJ2-1, with 11 bases identical to TRBD2. V gave up 2 bases and J gave up 10 bases; unmatched junction bases: 5. Germline CDR1 is SGHDT and CDR2 is YYEEEE. The CDR3 consists of 14 residues. CDR3 bases: TGTGCCAGCAGCTTTAGCGGGGGGGCGCACGAGCAGTTCTTC. Encoded protein: CASSFSGGAHEQFF.

The chain uses TRBV19 and TRBJ2-2; 8 bases line up with TRBD2. This CDR3 is built from 13 residues. Trimming removed 8 bases from V and 4 bases from J; junction bases left unmatched: 3. Per the germline V gene, CDR1 is LNHDA and CDR2 is SQIVND (reference sequence). The DNA for the CDR3 is TGTGCCAGTGTCGGGAGGGTCACCGGGGAGCTGTTTTTT. Protein product: CASVGRVTGELFF. Together with reference TRBV19 and TRBJ2-2, the CDR3 gives the full variable domain: DGGITQSPKYLFRKEGQNVTLSCEQNLNHDAMYWYRQDPGQGLRLIYYSQIVNDFQKGDIAEGYSVSREKKESFPLTVTSAQKNPTAFYLCASVGRVTGELFFGEGSRLTVL.

As regards this clone: Germline and junction disagree at one end, which may indicate a read error. The chain uses TRBV7-7 and TRBJ1-4; D is unclear. The CDR3 consists of 13 residues. The germline gives CDR1 SSHAT, CDR2 FNYEAQ (reference sequence). CDR3 bases: TGTGCTAGCAGCCCGTCTGGTCTTGAAAAACTGTTTTTT. Its protein product is CASSPSGLEKLFF.